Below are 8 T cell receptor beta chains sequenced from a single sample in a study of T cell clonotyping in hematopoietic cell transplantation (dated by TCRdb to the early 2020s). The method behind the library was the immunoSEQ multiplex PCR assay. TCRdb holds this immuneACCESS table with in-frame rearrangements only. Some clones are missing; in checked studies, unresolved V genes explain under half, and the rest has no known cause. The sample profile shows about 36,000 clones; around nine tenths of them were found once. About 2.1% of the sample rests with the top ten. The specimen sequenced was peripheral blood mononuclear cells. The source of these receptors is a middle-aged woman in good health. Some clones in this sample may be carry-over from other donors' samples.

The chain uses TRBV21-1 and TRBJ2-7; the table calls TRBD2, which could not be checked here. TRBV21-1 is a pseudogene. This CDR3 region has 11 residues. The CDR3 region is CASLRRHEQYF. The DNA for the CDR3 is TGTGCCAGCCTTAGGCGGCACGAGCAGTACTTC.

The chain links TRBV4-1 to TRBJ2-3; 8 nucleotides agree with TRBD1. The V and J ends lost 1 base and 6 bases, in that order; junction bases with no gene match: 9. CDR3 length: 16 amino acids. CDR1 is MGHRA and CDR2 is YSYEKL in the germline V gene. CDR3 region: CASSQVGDRIFDTQYF. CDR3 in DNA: TGCGCCAGCAGCCAAGTGGGGGACAGGATATTCGATACGCAGTATTTT.

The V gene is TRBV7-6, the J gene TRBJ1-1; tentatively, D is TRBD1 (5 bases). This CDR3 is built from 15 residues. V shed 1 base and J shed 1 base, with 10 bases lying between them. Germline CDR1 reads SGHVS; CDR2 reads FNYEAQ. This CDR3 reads CASSLVGVWNTEAFF. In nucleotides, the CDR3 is TGTGCCAGCAGCTTAGTAGGGGTTTGGAACACTGAAGCTTTCTTT. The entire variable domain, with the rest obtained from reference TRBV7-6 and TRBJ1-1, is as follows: GAGVSQSPRYKVTKRGQDVALRCDPISGHVSLYWYRQALGQGPEFLTYFNYEAQQDKSGLPNDRFSAERPEGSISTLTIQRTEQRDSAMYRCASSLVGVWNTEAFFGQGTRLTVV.

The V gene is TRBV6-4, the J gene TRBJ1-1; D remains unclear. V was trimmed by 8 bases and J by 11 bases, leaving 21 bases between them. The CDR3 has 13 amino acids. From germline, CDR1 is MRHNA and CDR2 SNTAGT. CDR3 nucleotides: TGTGCCAGCCGAGACCTAGTCCAAGGGAAGGCTTTCTTT. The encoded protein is CASRDLVQGKAFF.

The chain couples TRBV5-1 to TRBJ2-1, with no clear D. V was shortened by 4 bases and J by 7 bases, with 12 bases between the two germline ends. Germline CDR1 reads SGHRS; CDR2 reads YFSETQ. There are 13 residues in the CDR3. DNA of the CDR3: TGCGCCAGCAGCCTGGACCGCGGAAATGAGCAGTTCTTC. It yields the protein CASSLDRGNEQFF.

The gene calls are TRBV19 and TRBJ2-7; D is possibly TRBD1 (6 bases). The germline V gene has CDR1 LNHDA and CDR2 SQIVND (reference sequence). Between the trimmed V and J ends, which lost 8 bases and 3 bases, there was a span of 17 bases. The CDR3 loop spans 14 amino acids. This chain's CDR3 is CASGRDTNNYEQYF. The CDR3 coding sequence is TGTGCCAGTGGCCGGGACACGAACAACTACGAGCAGTACTTC.

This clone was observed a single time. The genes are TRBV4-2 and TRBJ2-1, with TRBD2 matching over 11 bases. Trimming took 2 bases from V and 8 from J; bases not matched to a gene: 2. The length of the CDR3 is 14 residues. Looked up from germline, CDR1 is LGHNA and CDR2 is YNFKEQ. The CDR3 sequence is CASSQSSGRHEQFF. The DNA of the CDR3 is TGTGCCAGCAGCCAATCTAGCGGGAGGCATGAGCAGTTCTTC.

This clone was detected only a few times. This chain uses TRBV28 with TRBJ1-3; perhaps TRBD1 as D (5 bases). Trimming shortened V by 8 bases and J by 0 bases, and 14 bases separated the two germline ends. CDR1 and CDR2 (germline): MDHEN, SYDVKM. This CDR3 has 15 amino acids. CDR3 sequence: CASLSWGTSGNTIYF. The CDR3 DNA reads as TGTGCCAGCTTGTCTTGGGGGACCTCTGGAAACACCATATATTTT.